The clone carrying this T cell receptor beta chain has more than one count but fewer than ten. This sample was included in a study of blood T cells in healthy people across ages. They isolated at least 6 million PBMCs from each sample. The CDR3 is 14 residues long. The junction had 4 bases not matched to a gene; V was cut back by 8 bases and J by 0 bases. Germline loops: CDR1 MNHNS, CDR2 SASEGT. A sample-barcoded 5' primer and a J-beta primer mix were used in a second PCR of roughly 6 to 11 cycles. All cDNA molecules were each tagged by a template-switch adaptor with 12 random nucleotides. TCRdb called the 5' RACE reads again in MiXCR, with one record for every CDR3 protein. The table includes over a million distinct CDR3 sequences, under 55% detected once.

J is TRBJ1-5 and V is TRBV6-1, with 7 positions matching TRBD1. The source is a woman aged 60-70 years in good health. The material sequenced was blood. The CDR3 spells CASETGSSNQPQHF. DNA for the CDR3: TGTGCCAGCGAGACAGGGAGTAGCAATCAGCCCCAGCATTTT.